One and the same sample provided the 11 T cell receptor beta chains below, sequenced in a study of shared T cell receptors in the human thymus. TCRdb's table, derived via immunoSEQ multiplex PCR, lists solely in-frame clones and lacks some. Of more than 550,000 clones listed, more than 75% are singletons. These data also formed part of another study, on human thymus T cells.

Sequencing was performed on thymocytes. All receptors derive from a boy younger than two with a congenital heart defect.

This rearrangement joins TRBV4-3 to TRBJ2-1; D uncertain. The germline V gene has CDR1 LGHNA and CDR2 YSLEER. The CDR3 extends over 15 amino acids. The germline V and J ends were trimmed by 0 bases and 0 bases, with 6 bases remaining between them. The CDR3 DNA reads TGCGCCAGCAGCCAAGATCGGGTCTCCTACAATGAGCAGTTCTTC. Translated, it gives CASSQDRVSYNEQFF.

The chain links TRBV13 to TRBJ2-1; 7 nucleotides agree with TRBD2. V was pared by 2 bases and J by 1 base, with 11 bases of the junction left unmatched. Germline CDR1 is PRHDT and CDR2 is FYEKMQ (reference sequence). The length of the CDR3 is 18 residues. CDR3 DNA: TGTGCCAGCAGCTTAAGCAGGGCGGCGGGAGTATCCTACAATGAGCAGTTCTTC. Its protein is CASSLSRAAGVSYNEQFF. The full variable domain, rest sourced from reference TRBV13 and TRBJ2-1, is AAGVIQSPRHLIKEKRETATLKCYPIPRHDTVYWYQQGPGQDPQFLISFYEKMQSDKGSIPDRFSAQQFSDYHSELNMSSLELGDSALYFCASSLSRAAGVSYNEQFFGPGTRLTVL.

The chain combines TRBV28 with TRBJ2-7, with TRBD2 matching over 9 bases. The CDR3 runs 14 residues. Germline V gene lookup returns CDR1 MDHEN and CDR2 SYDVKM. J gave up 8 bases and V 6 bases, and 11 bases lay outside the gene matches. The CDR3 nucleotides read TGTGCCAGCAGCCCTGTTCTAGCGGGAAGCCAGCAGTACTTC. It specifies CASSPVLAGSQQYF.

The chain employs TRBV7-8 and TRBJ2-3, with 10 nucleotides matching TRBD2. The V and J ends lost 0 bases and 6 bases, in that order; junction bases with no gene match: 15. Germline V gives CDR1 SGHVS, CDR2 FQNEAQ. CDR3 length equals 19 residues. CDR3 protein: CASSLAVAGGPFLFDTQYF. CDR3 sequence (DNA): TGTGCCAGCAGCTTAGCAGTAGCGGGGGGCCCCTTTTTATTCGATACGCAGTATTTT.

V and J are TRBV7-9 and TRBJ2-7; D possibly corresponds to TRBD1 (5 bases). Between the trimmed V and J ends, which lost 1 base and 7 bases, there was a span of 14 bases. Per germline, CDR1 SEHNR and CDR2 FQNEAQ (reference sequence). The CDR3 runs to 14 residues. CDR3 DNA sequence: TGTGCCAGCAGCTTAGGGGCAGGGTTATTGGAGCAGTACTTC. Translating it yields CASSLGAGLLEQYF.

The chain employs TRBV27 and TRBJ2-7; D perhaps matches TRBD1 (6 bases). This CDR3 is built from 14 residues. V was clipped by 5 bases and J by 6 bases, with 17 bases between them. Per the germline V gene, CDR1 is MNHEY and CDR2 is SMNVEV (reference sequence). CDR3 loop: CASSLSRGWVEQYF. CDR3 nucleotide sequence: TGTGCCAGCAGTCTCAGCAGGGGATGGGTCGAGCAGTACTTC.

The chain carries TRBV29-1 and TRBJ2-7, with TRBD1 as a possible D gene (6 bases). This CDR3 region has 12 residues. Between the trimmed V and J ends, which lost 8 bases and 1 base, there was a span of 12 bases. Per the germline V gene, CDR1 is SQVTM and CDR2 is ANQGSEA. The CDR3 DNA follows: TGCAGCATCAGTAGGGGGTCCTACGAGCAGTACTTC. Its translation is CSISRGSYEQYF.

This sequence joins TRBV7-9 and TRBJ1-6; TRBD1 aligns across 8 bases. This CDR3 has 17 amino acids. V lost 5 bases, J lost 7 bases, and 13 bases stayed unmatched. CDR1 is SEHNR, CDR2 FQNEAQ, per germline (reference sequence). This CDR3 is CASSHPGTGSTNSPLHF. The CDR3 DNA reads TGTGCCAGCAGCCACCCCGGGACAGGCTCAACAAATTCACCCCTCCACTTT.

The CDR3 loop reads CSALEPVTDTQYF. The DNA for the CDR3 is TGCAGCGCCCTGGAGCCCGTCACAGATACGCAGTATTTT. The genes are TRBV29-1 and TRBJ2-3; D gene uncertain. The germline V gene has CDR1 SQVTM and CDR2 ANQGSEA. There are 13 residues in the CDR3. V dropped 7 bases and J dropped 2 bases, with 13 bases sitting between them.

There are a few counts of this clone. This CDR3 is CAWASGVPGELFF. CDR3 in DNA: TGTGCCTGGGCGTCAGGGGTACCCGGGGAGCTGTTTTTT. The chain is built from TRBV30 and TRBJ2-2, with a weak D call TRBD1 (6 bases). The length of the CDR3 is 13 residues. Germline CDR1 GTSNPN, CDR2 SVGIG (reference sequence). The V end lost 5 bases, the J end lost 6 bases, and 13 bases lay between the germline ends.

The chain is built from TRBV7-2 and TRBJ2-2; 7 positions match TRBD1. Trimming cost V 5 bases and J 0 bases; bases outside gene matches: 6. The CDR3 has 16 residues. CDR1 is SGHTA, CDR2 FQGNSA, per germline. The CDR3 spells CASSHRDSANTGELFF. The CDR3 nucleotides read TGTGCCAGCAGCCACCGGGACAGCGCGAACACCGGGGAGCTGTTTTTT.